This T cell receptor beta chain appears in the sequencing data of a study of blood T cell repertoires in COVID-19. Study details: Italy, Spain and the United States were the sources of the convalescent and acute COVID-19 samples.

The ends lost 2 bases at V and 5 bases at J; junction bases unmatched: 5. The germline V gene has CDR1 KGHSH and CDR2 LQKENI. This CDR3 is 17 amino acids long. Using immunoSEQ multiplex PCR, the repertoire was profiled, and TCRdb retains in-frame clones only, with some absent. The sample has roughly 200,000 clones, approximately 84% seen once. Sequenced input: peripheral blood. The J gene is TRBJ1-6, the V gene TRBV18; TRBD1 matches 11 bases. The TCR originated in a woman of 80 years or more with acute or convalescent COVID-19. The CDR3 DNA sequence: TGTGCCAGCTCACCAATGGGGACAGGGGGTGATAATTCACCCCTCCACTTT. This translates into CASSPMGTGGDNSPLHF.